This TCR beta chain came from a study of shared clonotypes between healthy human individuals. CDR1 and CDR2 from the germline V gene are ENHRY and SYGVKD. This CDR3 has 16 amino acids. Trimming cost V 9 bases and J 0 bases, with 21 bases left between them. Some clones are missing from TCRdb's copy, which holds only in-frame ones; the method was immunoSEQ multiplex PCR. Seen here are around 1,000,000 clones, about 80% observed once, and the top ten hold 0.89%. The sample consisted of memory CD4+ T cells from PBMCs. The subset is: CD45RA-negative fraction. The V and J genes are TRBV10-3 and TRBJ2-7; a possible D gene is TRBD1 (5 bases). This TCR was sampled from a man younger than 35 in good health. Some clones in this sample may be carry-over from other donors' samples. The CDR3 coding sequence is TGTGCCATGCAGGGTTCGGACGCCGCGAGCTCCTACGAGCAGTACTTC. It yields the protein CAMQGSDAASSYEQYF.